Following are 26 T cell receptor beta chains from one sample sequenced in a study of T cell changes during pregnancy in multiple sclerosis. Assay used: immunoSEQ multiplex PCR; TCRdb lists only in-frame clones, some missing. The table has 90,000 to 95,000 clones, around 93% seen once. Sequences were derived from peripheral blood, sampled in the third trimester of pregnancy. The receptors come from a female donor with multiple sclerosis, enrolled in a pregnancy study.

This chain uses TRBV28 with TRBJ2-1; TRBD2 is a possible D gene (5 bases). The CDR3 consists of 16 residues. The ends were cut back, 0 bases at V and 0 bases at J, with 9 bases in the middle. Germline V lookup: CDR1 MDHEN, CDR2 SYDVKM. The CDR3 here is CASSLWGSDSYNEQFF. The CDR3 DNA reads as TGTGCCAGCAGTTTATGGGGTAGCGACTCCTACAATGAGCAGTTCTTC.

This chain joins TRBV5-1 and TRBJ1-1; perhaps TRBD1 as D (5 bases). CDR3 size: 16 residues. V gave up 5 bases and J gave up 1 base, with 18 bases separating them. Looked up from germline, CDR1 is SGHRS and CDR2 is YFSETQ. The CDR3 DNA follows: TGCGCCAGCAGTTATACCCAACCGGGGGGGAACACTGAAGCTTTCTTT. Its translation: CASSYTQPGGNTEAFF.

The rearrangement joins TRBV5-6 to TRBJ2-7, with 8 bases fitting TRBD2. Looked up from germline, CDR1 is SGHDT and CDR2 is YYEEEE. Trimming took 5 bases from V and 0 from J; bases not matched to a gene: 4. The CDR3 consists of 14 residues. CDR3 DNA sequence: TGTGCCAGCAGTTTAGCGGGGAGCTCCTACGAGCAGTACTTC. Amino acids: CASSLAGSSYEQYF.

V usage is TRBV6-5 and J usage is TRBJ1-1, with 9 positions matching TRBD1. Unmatched junction bases numbered 7, after V lost 4 bases and J lost 10 bases. The CDR3 is 13 amino acids. CDR1 is MNHEY, CDR2 SVGAGI, per germline. The CDR3 here is CASSFDQQGAAFF. The CDR3 DNA reads as TGTGCCAGCAGTTTCGATCAACAGGGGGCAGCTTTCTTT.

The CDR3 coding sequence is TGTGCCAGCAGTTTTAAGGGCCCGAGGACTAGCGGGCGCACAGATACGCAGTATTTT. The encoded protein is CASSFKGPRTSGRTDTQYF. This chain links TRBV28 with TRBJ2-3, with 11 nucleotides matching TRBD2. There are 19 residues in the CDR3. CDR1 MDHEN and CDR2 SYDVKM come from the germline V gene. J gave up 1 base and V 3 bases, and 12 bases lay outside the gene matches.

In nucleotides, the CDR3 is TGCGCCAGCAGCTTCTACACAGATACGCAGTATTTT. Translated: CASSFYTDTQYF. The chain has TRBV5-1 and TRBJ2-3; no definite D call. This CDR3 is 12 amino acids long. Germline V CDR1 and CDR2: SGHRS, YFSETQ. V shed 2 bases and J shed 2 bases, with 3 bases lying between them.

J is TRBJ2-5 and V is TRBV19, with D possibly being TRBD1 (6 bases). V was shortened by 5 bases and J by 5 bases, with 12 bases between the two germline ends. Germline assignment: CDR1 LNHDA and CDR2 SQIVND (reference sequence). The CDR3 sequence is 13 residues long. The CDR3 loop reads CASSAGVRETQYF. DNA of the CDR3: TGTGCCAGTAGTGCAGGGGTACGGGAGACCCAGTACTTC. Together with reference TRBV19 and TRBJ2-5, the CDR3 gives the full variable domain: DGGITQSPKYLFRKEGQNVTLSCEQNLNHDAMYWYRQDPGQGLRLIYYSQIVNDFQKGDIAEGYSVSREKKESFPLTVTSAQKNPTAFYLCASSAGVRETQYFGPGTRLLVL.

This chain uses TRBV28 with TRBJ1-3, with unresolved D. CDR1 and CDR2 (germline): MDHEN, SYDVKM. V lost 3 bases and J 10 bases, leaving 13 bases between the germline ends. This CDR3 contains 13 residues. The CDR3 sequence is CASSLAVGSTIYF. The CDR3 bases are TGTGCCAGCAGTTTGGCTGTCGGGTCTACCATATATTTT.

The rearrangement joins TRBV6-1 to TRBJ2-7; maybe TRBD2 (6 bases). Trimming shortened V by 4 bases and J by 0 bases, and 10 bases separated the two germline ends. CDR3 length: 14 amino acids. Germline CDR1 and CDR2: MNHNS and SASEGT. The CDR3 nucleotides read TGTGCCAGCAGTGGGTGGCGGGACTCCTACGAGCAGTACTTC. Translation: CASSGWRDSYEQYF.

The chain links TRBV28 to TRBJ2-5; possibly TRBD2 for D (5 bases). This CDR3 spans 14 amino acids. Germline lookup yields CDR1 MDHEN and CDR2 SYDVKM. Trimming pared 3 bases from V and 1 base from J, leaving 9 bases between. The CDR3 region has the DNA TGTGCCAGCAGTTTCCCGGGGTCCCAAGAGACCCAGTACTTC. Encoded protein: CASSFPGSQETQYF.

The sample holds a few counts of this clone. V is TRBV7-2 and J is TRBJ1-1, with 7 bases matching TRBD1. Germline lookup yields CDR1 SGHTA and CDR2 FQGNSA. The V gene end was trimmed by 5 bases and the J gene end by 5 bases; junction bases not matched to a gene: 14. This CDR3 has 16 residues. CDR3 loop: CASSHPRTGVGTEAFF. The CDR3 nucleotides read TGTGCCAGCAGCCACCCCCGTACAGGGGTTGGAACTGAAGCTTTCTTT.

The J gene is TRBJ1-1, the V gene TRBV28; D remains ambiguous. Trimming removed 3 bases at V and 4 bases at J, with 6 bases between. Germline V gives CDR1 MDHEN, CDR2 SYDVKM. The CDR3 is made up of 12 amino acids. CDR3 protein: CASSLFVTEAFF. CDR3 coding DNA: TGTGCCAGCAGTTTGTTCGTCACTGAAGCTTTCTTT.

This chain connects TRBV19 to TRBJ2-1; 11 bases fit TRBD2. The CDR3 is made up of 18 amino acids. CDR1 is LNHDA, CDR2 SQIVND, per germline (reference sequence). With V trimmed by 1 base and J by 6 bases, 11 bases remained unmatched. CDR3 DNA sequence: TGTGCCAGTAGTATAGGGGGAATAGCGGGAGGGCCAACCAATGAGCAGTTCTTC. The encoded protein is CASSIGGIAGGPTNEQFF.

The chain employs TRBV19 and TRBJ2-1, with 10 bases identical to TRBD2. This CDR3 is built from 17 residues. The germline gives CDR1 LNHDA, CDR2 SQIVND (reference sequence). V trimming: 6 bases; J trimming: 2 bases; junction bases outside the gene matches: 10. CDR3 bases: TGTGCCAGTAGCAGATATCGGACTAGCGGAACCTACAATGAGCAGTTCTTC. It codes for CASSRYRTSGTYNEQFF.

This chain connects TRBV19 to TRBJ2-5; 11 positions agree with TRBD2. The CDR3 extends over 15 amino acids. Trimming at V came to 3 bases and at J to 5 bases, leaving 5 bases not matched to a gene. In germline, CDR1 is LNHDA, CDR2 SQIVND (reference sequence). CDR3 in DNA: TGTGCCAGTAGTATCCTAGCGGGAGGTGGGGAGACCCAGTACTTC. Its protein is CASSILAGGGETQYF.

V gene TRBV28 combines with J gene TRBJ2-3; tentative D call: TRBD1 (5 bases). CDR1 MDHEN and CDR2 SYDVKM come from the germline V gene. V gave up 6 bases and J gave up 1 base, with 11 bases separating them. There are 14 residues in the CDR3. The CDR3 DNA reads as TGTGCCAGCAGCCCGGACATTCGCACAGATACGCAGTATTTT. Amino acid sequence: CASSPDIRTDTQYF.

This chain uses TRBV4-2 with TRBJ2-6; D not resolved. CDR3 length: 16 residues. The V gene's germline CDR1 is LGHNA and CDR2 YNFKEQ. V was trimmed by 0 bases and J by 4 bases, leaving 10 bases between them. Written as DNA, the CDR3 is TGTGCCAGCAGCCAAGATCTCTTGTCGGGGGCCAACGTCCTGACTTTC. Protein: CASSQDLLSGANVLTF.

The chain joins TRBV15 to TRBJ2-5, with D possibly matching TRBD1 (6 bases). The CDR3 totals 17 residues. V was clipped by 2 bases and J by 4 bases, with 20 bases between them. Germline V gene lookup returns CDR1 LNHNV and CDR2 YYDKDF (reference sequence). Here the CDR3 reads CATSRTGSGAGRETQYF. CDR3 coding DNA: TGTGCCACCAGCAGAACAGGTTCAGGGGCAGGCAGAGAGACCCAGTACTTC.

The chain uses TRBV6-6 and TRBJ2-7; D possibly corresponds to TRBD2 (6 bases). Germline V CDR1 and CDR2: MNHNY, SVGAGI (reference sequence). Between the trimmed V and J ends, which lost 2 bases and 5 bases, there was a span of 13 bases. This CDR3 has 14 amino acids. This CDR3 reads CASSYAGLVDEQYF. CDR3 DNA: TGTGCCAGCAGTTACGCGGGACTCGTCGACGAGCAGTACTTC.

V and J are TRBV25-1 and TRBJ2-1; D gene uncertain. The CDR3 length is 11 residues. CDR1 and CDR2 (germline): MGHDK, SYGVNS. V lost 1 base, J lost 8 bases, and 3 bases lay in between. CDR3 residues: CASSELYEQFF. CDR3 sequence (DNA): TGTGCCAGCAGTGAATTATATGAGCAGTTCTTC.

This sequence joins TRBV2 and TRBJ2-7; a weak D match, TRBD2 (6 bases). Germline-derived CDR1 and CDR2 are SNHLY and FYNNEI. CDR3 length: 13 amino acids. With 4 bases removed from V and 5 bases from J, the gap between germline ends came to 12 bases. The CDR3 coding sequence is TGTGCCAGCAGTGGGCTAGCGCCACACGAGCAGTACTTC. Its translation: CASSGLAPHEQYF.

Only one count was recorded for this clone. The rearrangement links TRBV28 to TRBJ1-2; no definite D call. CDR3 length: 14 residues. The V gene's germline CDR1 is MDHEN and CDR2 SYDVKM. V shed 6 bases and J shed 4 bases, with 15 bases lying between them. CDR3 region: CASSPLRVSYGYTF. The CDR3 coding sequence is TGTGCCAGCAGCCCTCTGAGGGTTAGCTATGGCTACACCTTC.

This rearrangement joins TRBV18 to TRBJ2-7; weak D call: TRBD1 (6 bases). Germline V gives CDR1 KGHSH, CDR2 LQKENI. The CDR3 extends over 11 amino acids. The ends were cut back, 2 bases at V and 7 bases at J, with 6 bases in the middle. This CDR3 reads CASSPDREQYF. The DNA for the CDR3 is TGTGCCAGCTCACCAGACAGGGAGCAGTACTTC.

V is TRBV2 and J is TRBJ1-3; TRBD1 is a possible D gene (5 bases). In germline, CDR1 is SNHLY, CDR2 FYNNEI. CDR3 size: 15 residues. The V end was cut by 4 bases, the J end by 2 bases, with 12 bases between. The DNA of the CDR3 is TGTGCCAGCAGTGGGTACAGGCCGCCTGGAAACACCATATATTTT. This sequence encodes CASSGYRPPGNTIYF.

V usage is TRBV7-8 and J usage is TRBJ1-2; perhaps TRBD1 as D (6 bases). This CDR3 has 13 amino acids. CDR1 is SGHVS, CDR2 FQNEAQ, per germline. V was cut by 5 bases and J by 4 bases, with 11 bases left in between. In DNA, the CDR3 is TGTGCCAGCAGCCCACAGGGCTCCTATGGCTACACCTTC. Translation gives CASSPQGSYGYTF.

V gene TRBV10-2 combines with J gene TRBJ1-5; D remains unclear. The CDR3 is made up of 14 amino acids. Germline CDR1 is WSHSY and CDR2 is SAAADI. Trimming took 3 bases from V and 5 from J, leaving 11 bases between them. CDR3 loop: CASSDTANHQPQHF. CDR3 coding DNA: TGCGCCAGCAGTGATACAGCCAACCATCAGCCCCAGCATTTT.